These 7 T cell receptor beta chains share one sample of origin, sequenced in a study of T cell changes during pregnancy in multiple sclerosis. Repertoires were generated with immunoSEQ multiplex PCR, while TCRdb's copy carries only in-frame clones and drops some. This repertoire shows 55,000 to 70,000 clones, under 95% found once; its top ten account for approximately 1.5%. Sequencing was performed on peripheral blood, taken in the third trimester of pregnancy. The receptors originated from a female donor in good health, enrolled as a control in a pregnancy study.

The chain recombines TRBV7-2 with TRBJ2-7; TRBD1 is a possible D gene (6 bases). CDR1 and CDR2 from the germline V gene are SGHTA and FQGNSA. V shed 1 base and J shed 0 bases, with 10 bases lying between them. CDR3 length: 15 amino acids. The CDR3 sequence: CASSLVGQSSYEQYF. CDR3 nucleotides: TGTGCCAGCAGCTTAGTAGGACAGAGCTCCTACGAGCAGTACTTC.

The DNA for the CDR3 is TGCGCCAGCAGCCAAGTACTGGGCTTCGGGACAGCCGACACCGGGGAGCTGTTTTTT. It codes for CASSQVLGFGTADTGELFF. This chain links TRBV4-1 with TRBJ2-2; 7 bases match TRBD1. This CDR3 has 19 amino acids. J lost 3 bases, V lost 1 base, and 14 bases had no gene match. CDR1 MGHRA and CDR2 YSYEKL come from the germline V gene.

This clone was seen more than once but under ten times. CDR3 in amino acids: CASRHRGVNRIEAFF. CDR3 DNA sequence: TGTGCCAGCAGGCACAGGGGTGTGAACCGCATTGAAGCTTTCTTT. The rearrangement links TRBV2 to TRBJ1-1; TRBD1 aligns across 7 bases. The length of the CDR3 is 15 residues. V lost 6 bases and J lost 7; bases outside the gene matches: 14. Germline V gene sequence: CDR1 SNHLY, CDR2 FYNNEI.

The chain employs TRBV7-9 and TRBJ1-1; D is unresolved. This CDR3 spans 14 amino acids. Germline-derived CDR1 and CDR2 are SEHNR and FQNEAQ (reference sequence). V was clipped by 1 base and J by 8 bases, with 14 bases between them. The CDR3 spells CASSLGGPELEAFF. The CDR3 DNA is TGTGCCAGCAGCTTAGGAGGGCCAGAGCTAGAAGCTTTCTTT. Filled out from reference TRBV7-9 and TRBJ1-1, the complete variable domain reads DTGVSQNPRHKITKRGQNVTFRCDPISEHNRLYWYRQTLGQGPEFLTYFQNEAQLEKSRLLSDRFSAERPKGSFSTLEIQRTEQGDSAMYLCASSLGGPELEAFFGQGTRLTVV.

The J gene is TRBJ1-1, the V gene TRBV5-1; D is perhaps TRBD1 (5 bases). Germline V gene sequence: CDR1 SGHRS, CDR2 YFSETQ. V shed 1 base and J shed 0 bases, with 10 bases lying between them. There are 15 residues in the CDR3. The CDR3 coding sequence is TGCGCCAGCAGCTTGTGGGGGGACCTGAACACTGAAGCTTTCTTT. Translating gives CASSLWGDLNTEAFF.

The genes are TRBV7-9 and TRBJ2-7, with D perhaps matching TRBD2 (5 bases). This CDR3 contains 14 residues. The ends were cut back, 1 base at V and 5 bases at J, with 12 bases in the middle. CDR1 is SEHNR, CDR2 FQNEAQ, per germline (reference sequence). CDR3 sequence reads: CASSLVYSGNEQYF. For the CDR3, the DNA is TGTGCCAGCAGCTTAGTTTATTCCGGGAACGAGCAGTACTTC.

As to this clone: One end of the junction does not line up with germline, which may come from a read error. The chain combines TRBV6-5 with TRBJ1-5; perhaps TRBD1 as D (6 bases). The CDR3 contains 11 residues. Per the germline V gene, CDR1 is MNHEY and CDR2 is SVGAGI. CDR3 amino acids: CASLGAQPRHF. DNA for the CDR3: TGTGCCAGCCTGGGGGCTCAGCCCCGGCATTTT.